These T cell receptor beta chains were read from a single sample in a study of CD8 T cells in Susac syndrome. MiXCR, applied by TCRdb to the immunoSEQ multiplex PCR reads, yields one record per CDR3 protein. The sample holds some 150,000 distinct CDR3 sequences, approximately 94% seen once. Sequencing was performed on CD8+ T cells from PBMCs. These receptors were collected from a human donor with multiple sclerosis. Each CDR3 is given with its conserved first and last residue. D genes are given only for firm matches. Some rows have no size entry. The others give once, few or many, or a class for an expanded clone.

DNA: TGTGCCAGCAGCCCCCCCGGGCCACATTCACCCCTCCACTTT
CDR3: CASSPPGPHSPLHF
V: TRBV12-3/TRBV12-4
D: -
size: -
J: TRBJ1-6

DNA: TGTGCCAGCAGCTTAGAGCGGACAGGCTCCTACGAGCAGTACTTC
CDR3: CASSLERTGSYEQYF
V: TRBV7-6
D: TRBD1
size: -
J: TRBJ2-7

DNA: TGTGCCAGCAGCTCTCCTTCCCTCTCGGCAGGGACCTACGAGCAGTACTTC
CDR3: CASSSPSLSAGTYEQYF
V: TRBV13
D: -
size: -
J: TRBJ2-7

DNA: TGTGCCAGTAGTACCCCCGGACAGGGGGCTAGCTATGAGCAGTTCTTC
CDR3: CASSTPGQGASYEQFF
V: TRBV19
D: TRBD1
size: -
J: TRBJ2-1

DNA: TGCAGTGCTGACAGGGGATTAAACGCCGAGCAGTACTTC
CDR3: CSADRGLNAEQYF
V: TRBV20-1
D: TRBD1
size: -
J: TRBJ2-7

DNA: TGTGCCAGCAGTTTCATCATGGGGGTAGAAGCTTTCTTT
CDR3: CASSFIMGVEAFF
V: TRBV27
D: -
size: -
J: TRBJ1-1

DNA: TGTGCCAGCAGCTTAGAGGCTAGCGGGGGGGCCGGCACAGATACGCAGTATTTT
CDR3: CASSLEASGGAGTDTQYF
V: TRBV13
D: TRBD2
size: -
J: TRBJ2-3

DNA: TGCGCCGTGGGGTTAGGTGAGCAGTTCTTC
CDR3: CAVGLGEQFF
V: TRBV4-1
D: -
size: -
J: TRBJ2-1

DNA: TGCAGTGCCCCTCCTTTAACTCAGACTAGCGGGGTTTACTCCTACAATGAGCAGTTCTTC
CDR3: CSAPPLTQTSGVYSYNEQFF
V: TRBV20-1
D: TRBD2
size: -
J: TRBJ2-1

DNA: TGTGCCAGTAGTTTGGGGAAAGGGAGCGAGCAGTACTTC
CDR3: CASSLGKGSEQYF
V: TRBV19
D: -
size: -
J: TRBJ2-7

DNA: TGTGCCAGCAGTGAGTACACCTACAATGAGCAGTTCTTC
CDR3: CASSEYTYNEQFF
V: TRBV2
D: -
size: -
J: TRBJ2-1

DNA: TGCAGTGCTAGAGGGTCCGGGACAGGGATTTGGATGAACACTGAAGCTTTCTTT
CDR3: CSARGSGTGIWMNTEAFF
V: TRBV20-1
D: TRBD1
size: -
J: TRBJ1-1

DNA: TGTGCCAGCAGCTTTGGGACAGGCACAGATACGCAGTATTTT
CDR3: CASSFGTGTDTQYF
V: TRBV5-4
D: TRBD1
size: -
J: TRBJ2-3

DNA: TGTGCCAGCCGTATCGGCGGGGAGCTGTTTTTT
CDR3: CASRIGGELFF
V: TRBV27
D: -
size: once
J: TRBJ2-2

DNA: TGTGCCAGCAGTGGGGGGGGTGGCACAGATACGCAGTATTTT
CDR3: CASSGGGGTDTQYF
V: TRBV9
D: TRBD2
size: -
J: TRBJ2-3

DNA: TGTGCCAGCAGCTCGGGACAGGCCTCCCTCCTGGACGAGCAGTACTTC
CDR3: CASSSGQASLLDEQYF
V: TRBV7-2
D: TRBD1
size: -
J: TRBJ2-7

DNA: TGCAGTGCTGCTGACAGGGTCCGCCACGAGCAGTACTTC
CDR3: CSAADRVRHEQYF
V: TRBV20-1
D: TRBD1
size: -
J: TRBJ2-7

DNA: TGCAGTGCTAGTAAGGCCCTAGGGAATGAGCAGTTCTTC
CDR3: CSASKALGNEQFF
V: TRBV20-1
D: -
size: -
J: TRBJ2-1

DNA: TGTGCCAGCAGTTACCAGAGCCCAACCCAGGGACACCCCTACAATGAGCAGTTCTTC
CDR3: CASSYQSPTQGHPYNEQFF
V: TRBV6-5
D: -
size: once
J: TRBJ2-1

DNA: TGTGCCAGCAGCGGGACCTCGGCCGGGGAGCTGTTTTTT
CDR3: CASSGTSAGELFF
V: TRBV2
D: -
size: -
J: TRBJ2-2

DNA: TGTGCCAGCAGTCTCGCGAGTAGCAATCAGCCCCAGCATTTT
CDR3: CASSLASSNQPQHF
V: TRBV25-1
D: -
size: -
J: TRBJ1-5

DNA: TGTGCCAGCAGCTCCGGACAGGGCGGTATCAACATTCAGTACTTC
CDR3: CASSSGQGGINIQYF
V: TRBV28
D: TRBD1
size: -
J: TRBJ2-4

DNA: TGTGCCTGGATACGAGTGGGGAACACTGAAGCTTTCTTT
CDR3: CAWIRVGNTEAFF
V: TRBV30
D: -
size: -
J: TRBJ1-1

DNA: TGTGCCAGCAGTGGAACGGGACTAGGAGGATATGAGCAGTTCTTC
CDR3: CASSGTGLGGYEQFF
V: TRBV9
D: TRBD2
size: -
J: TRBJ2-1

DNA: TGTGCCAGCAGCGCCGACGGAGCCGGAGATACGCAGTATTTT
CDR3: CASSADGAGDTQYF
V: TRBV3-1
D: -
size: -
J: TRBJ2-3

DNA: TGTGCCAGCAGCTCGACCCTGGGGCGCGAGCAGTTCTTC
CDR3: CASSSTLGREQFF
V: TRBV11-2
D: -
size: once
J: TRBJ2-1

DNA: TGTGCCAGCAGCCCCCGGGACAGTAAAAACATTCAGTACTTC
CDR3: CASSPRDSKNIQYF
V: TRBV9
D: TRBD1
size: once
J: TRBJ2-4

DNA: TGTGCCAGTACGAGGGGGGTCGAGGCCAATGAGCAGTTCTTC
CDR3: CASTRGVEANEQFF
V: TRBV19
D: -
size: -
J: TRBJ2-1

DNA: TGCAGCGTTCGGGACAGGGCTGATGGCTACACCTTC
CDR3: CSVRDRADGYTF
V: TRBV29-1
D: TRBD1
size: -
J: TRBJ1-2

DNA: TGTGCCAGCTCTCGGGGGACAGCCTACGAGCAGTACTTC
CDR3: CASSRGTAYEQYF
V: TRBV13
D: -
size: few
J: TRBJ2-7

DNA: TGCAGCGTTGAAGGGGGGAGCCTCCACTTCTACAATGAGCAGTTCTTC
CDR3: CSVEGGSLHFYNEQFF
V: TRBV29-1
D: -
size: -
J: TRBJ2-1

DNA: TGTGCCAGCAGGCTAGAACAGGGGTCGAACACTGAAGCTTTCTTT
CDR3: CASRLEQGSNTEAFF
V: TRBV7-9
D: TRBD1
size: -
J: TRBJ1-1

DNA: TGTGCCAGCAGCTTAGGCGGGGAGGGAACCCACACTGAAGCTTTCTTT
CDR3: CASSLGGEGTHTEAFF
V: TRBV13
D: -
size: -
J: TRBJ1-1

DNA: TGTGCCAGCAGCGTAGGGTCCGGGTCTGAGCAGTTCTTC
CDR3: CASSVGSGSEQFF
V: TRBV9
D: -
size: -
J: TRBJ2-1

DNA: TGTGCCAGCAGCGATAATATTGGTGGTGCGGGGCAGCGGCACTATGGCTACACCTTC
CDR3: CASSDNIGGAGQRHYGYTF
V: TRBV9
D: -
size: -
J: TRBJ1-2

DNA: TGTGCCAGCAGTGAATGCCCAGGGGGCTGTGCAGATACGCAGTATTTT
CDR3: CASSECPGGCADTQYF
V: TRBV25-1
D: TRBD1
size: -
J: TRBJ2-3

DNA: TGTGCCAGCCTGGGGGGGAGAGACGGAAAACTGTTTTTT
CDR3: CASLGGRDGKLFF
V: TRBV2
D: -
size: -
J: TRBJ1-4

DNA: TGTGCCAGCAGTATCTCGATGGGCGAACAAGATACGCAGTATTTT
CDR3: CASSISMGEQDTQYF
V: TRBV6-5
D: -
size: -
J: TRBJ2-3

DNA: TGCAGCGCCCCGGCTGGGACAAGGGCTGGCTACACCTTC
CDR3: CSAPAGTRAGYTF
V: TRBV29-1
D: -
size: -
J: TRBJ1-2

DNA: TGCGCCAGCAGCCAAGAAGGGGGCAGGACCTACGAGCAGTACTTC
CDR3: CASSQEGGRTYEQYF
V: TRBV4-3
D: TRBD1
size: -
J: TRBJ2-7

DNA: TGTGCCGGACAGGGGTACAACACTGAAGCTTTCTTT
CDR3: CAGQGYNTEAFF
V: TRBV30
D: TRBD1
size: -
J: TRBJ1-1

DNA: TGTGCTAGCAGCTTACGCCTTGACAATGAGCAGTTCTTC
CDR3: CASSLRLDNEQFF
V: TRBV7-7
D: -
size: -
J: TRBJ2-1

DNA: TGTGCCAGCAGTTACGAGGGCTACGAGCAGTACTTC
CDR3: CASSYEGYEQYF
V: TRBV6-6
D: -
size: -
J: TRBJ2-7

DNA: TGCAGCGTTGAAGAAGTCGGTTCTGGAAACACCATATATTTT
CDR3: CSVEEVGSGNTIYF
V: TRBV29-1
D: -
size: -
J: TRBJ1-3

DNA: TGCAGTGCTAGAGTCGACAGGGGCTATGGCTACACCTTC
CDR3: CSARVDRGYGYTF
V: TRBV20-1
D: TRBD1
size: -
J: TRBJ1-2

DNA: TGTGCCAGCAGCTTTCCCAGGGATAGCAATCAGCCCCAGCATTTT
CDR3: CASSFPRDSNQPQHF
V: TRBV11-3
D: -
size: -
J: TRBJ1-5

DNA: TGCGCCAGCAGCCAGGCCGGGACAGGGGTAGGGTCCGAGCAGTACTTC
CDR3: CASSQAGTGVGSEQYF
V: TRBV4-1
D: TRBD1
size: -
J: TRBJ2-7

DNA: TGCAGCGTTGCGACAGGGGACGAGCAGTACTTC
CDR3: CSVATGDEQYF
V: TRBV29-1
D: TRBD1
size: -
J: TRBJ2-7

DNA: TGTGCCAGCAGCGCACCGGTCGGGCTAGCGGGGGTCAATGAGCAGTTCTTC
CDR3: CASSAPVGLAGVNEQFF
V: TRBV7-9
D: TRBD2
size: -
J: TRBJ2-1

DNA: TGTGCCAGCGGTTATGGCGGGGGGTTAACAGATACGCAGTATTTT
CDR3: CASGYGGGLTDTQYF
V: TRBV27
D: TRBD2
size: -
J: TRBJ2-3